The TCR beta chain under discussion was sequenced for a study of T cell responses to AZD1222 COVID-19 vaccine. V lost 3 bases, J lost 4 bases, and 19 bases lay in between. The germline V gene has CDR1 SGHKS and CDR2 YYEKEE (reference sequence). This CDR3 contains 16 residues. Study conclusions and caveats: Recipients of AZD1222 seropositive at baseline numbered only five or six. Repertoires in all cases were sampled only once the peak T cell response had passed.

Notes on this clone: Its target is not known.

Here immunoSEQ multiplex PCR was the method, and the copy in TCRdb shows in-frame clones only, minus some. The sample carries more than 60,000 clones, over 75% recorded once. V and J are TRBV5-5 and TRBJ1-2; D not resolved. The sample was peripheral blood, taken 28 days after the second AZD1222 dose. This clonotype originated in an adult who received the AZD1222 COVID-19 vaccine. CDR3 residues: CASSSVPWGISYGYTF. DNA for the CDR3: TGTGCCAGCAGCTCTGTACCGTGGGGAATTTCCTATGGCTACACCTTC.